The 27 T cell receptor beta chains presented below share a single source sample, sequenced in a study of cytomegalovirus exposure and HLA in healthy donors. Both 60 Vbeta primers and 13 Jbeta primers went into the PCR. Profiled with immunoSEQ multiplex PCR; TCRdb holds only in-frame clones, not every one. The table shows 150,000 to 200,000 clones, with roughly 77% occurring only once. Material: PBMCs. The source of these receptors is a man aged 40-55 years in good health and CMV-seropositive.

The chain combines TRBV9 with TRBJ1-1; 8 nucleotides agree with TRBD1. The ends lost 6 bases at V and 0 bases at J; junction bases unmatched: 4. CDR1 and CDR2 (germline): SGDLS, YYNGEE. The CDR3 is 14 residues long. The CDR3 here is CASTRTGMNTEAFF. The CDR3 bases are TGTGCCAGCACCAGGACAGGGATGAACACTGAAGCTTTCTTT. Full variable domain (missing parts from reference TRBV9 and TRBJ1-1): DSGVTQTPKHLITATGQRVTLRCSPRSGDLSVYWYQQSLDQGLQFLIQYYNGEERAKGNILERFSAQQFPDLHSELNLSSLELGDSALYFCASTRTGMNTEAFFGQGTRLTVV.

CDR3 DNA sequence: TGTGCCTGGAGCAAACTGGGCTGGTCCTACGAGCAGTACTTC. Encoded protein: CAWSKLGWSYEQYF. The chain combines TRBV30 with TRBJ2-7, with D hard to call. Per the germline V gene, CDR1 is GTSNPN and CDR2 is SVGIG (reference sequence). The CDR3 has 14 amino acids. V was cut by 3 bases and J by 1 base, with 13 bases left in between.

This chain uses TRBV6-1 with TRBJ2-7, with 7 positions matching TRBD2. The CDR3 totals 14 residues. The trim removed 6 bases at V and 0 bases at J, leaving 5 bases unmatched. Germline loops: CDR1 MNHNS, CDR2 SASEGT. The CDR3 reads CASRPRTSSYEQYF. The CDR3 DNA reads TGTGCCAGCAGGCCCCGGACTAGCTCCTACGAGCAGTACTTC.

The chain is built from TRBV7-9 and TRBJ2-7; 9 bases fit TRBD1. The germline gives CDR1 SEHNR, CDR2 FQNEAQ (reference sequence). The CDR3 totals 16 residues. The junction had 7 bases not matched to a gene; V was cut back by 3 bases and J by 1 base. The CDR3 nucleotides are TGTGCCAGCAGCTTTGCCGGACAGGGGATATCCTACGAGCAGTACTTC. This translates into CASSFAGQGISYEQYF.

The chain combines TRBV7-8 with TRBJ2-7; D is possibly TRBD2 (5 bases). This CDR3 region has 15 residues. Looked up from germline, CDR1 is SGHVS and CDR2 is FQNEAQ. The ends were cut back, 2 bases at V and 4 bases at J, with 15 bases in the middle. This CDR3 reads CASSLRRFPGYEQYF. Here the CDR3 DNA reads TGTGCCAGCAGCTTAAGGAGGTTCCCGGGGTACGAGCAGTACTTC. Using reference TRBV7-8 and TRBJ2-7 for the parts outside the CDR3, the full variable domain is GAGVSQSPRYKVAKRGQDVALRCDPISGHVSLFWYQQALGQGPEFLTYFQNEAQLDKSGLPSDRFFAERPEGSVSTLKIQRTQQEDSAVYLCASSLRRFPGYEQYFGPGTRLTVT.

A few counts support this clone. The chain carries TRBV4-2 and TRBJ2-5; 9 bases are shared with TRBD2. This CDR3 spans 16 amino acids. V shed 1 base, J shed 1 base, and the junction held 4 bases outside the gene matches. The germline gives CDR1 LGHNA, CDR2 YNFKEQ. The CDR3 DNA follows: TGTGCCAGCAGCCAAGCGGGGCGGGGGGGCCAAGAGACCCAGTACTTC. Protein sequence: CASSQAGRGGQETQYF.

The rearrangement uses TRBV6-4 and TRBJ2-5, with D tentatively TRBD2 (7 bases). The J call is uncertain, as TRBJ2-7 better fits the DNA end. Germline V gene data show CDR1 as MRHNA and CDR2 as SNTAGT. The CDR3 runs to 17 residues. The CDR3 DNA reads TGTGCCAGCAGTGAGTGTTTGGGGGGGGGCAGCTCCTACGAGCAGTACTTC. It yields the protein CASSECLGGGSSYEQYF.

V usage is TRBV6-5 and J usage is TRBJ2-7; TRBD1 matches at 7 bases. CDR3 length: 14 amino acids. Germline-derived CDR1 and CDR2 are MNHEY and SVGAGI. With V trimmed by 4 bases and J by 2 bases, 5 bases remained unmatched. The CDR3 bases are TGTGCCAGCAGTTCGGGACAGACAACCTACGAGCAGTACTTC. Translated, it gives CASSSGQTTYEQYF.

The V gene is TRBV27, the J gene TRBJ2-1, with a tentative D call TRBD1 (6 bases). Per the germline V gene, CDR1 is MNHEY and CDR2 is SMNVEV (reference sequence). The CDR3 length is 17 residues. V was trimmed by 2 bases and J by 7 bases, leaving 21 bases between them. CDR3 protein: CASSLSRTARVLNEQFF. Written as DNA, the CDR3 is TGTGCCAGCAGTTTAAGCAGGACAGCCAGGGTTTTGAATGAGCAGTTCTTC.

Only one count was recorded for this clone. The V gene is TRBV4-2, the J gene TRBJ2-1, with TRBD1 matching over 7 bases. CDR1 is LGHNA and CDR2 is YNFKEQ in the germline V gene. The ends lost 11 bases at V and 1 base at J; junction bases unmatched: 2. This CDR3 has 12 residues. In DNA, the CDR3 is TGTGCCGTCAGGGGGTCCTACAATGAGCAGTTCTTC. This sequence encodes CAVRGSYNEQFF.

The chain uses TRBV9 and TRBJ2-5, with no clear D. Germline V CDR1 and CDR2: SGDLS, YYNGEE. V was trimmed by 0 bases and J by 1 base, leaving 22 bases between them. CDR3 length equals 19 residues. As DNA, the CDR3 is TGTGCCAGCAGCGTAGGTGGCGGCCTCCACGCGGCCCTCCAAGAGACCCAGTACTTC. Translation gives CASSVGGGLHAALQETQYF.

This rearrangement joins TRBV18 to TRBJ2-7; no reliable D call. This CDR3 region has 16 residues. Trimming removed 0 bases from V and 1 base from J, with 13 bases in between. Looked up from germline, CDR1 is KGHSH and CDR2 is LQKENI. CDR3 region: CASSPPGTAYSYEQYF. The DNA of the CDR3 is TGTGCCAGCTCACCACCCGGTACAGCCTATTCCTACGAGCAGTACTTC.

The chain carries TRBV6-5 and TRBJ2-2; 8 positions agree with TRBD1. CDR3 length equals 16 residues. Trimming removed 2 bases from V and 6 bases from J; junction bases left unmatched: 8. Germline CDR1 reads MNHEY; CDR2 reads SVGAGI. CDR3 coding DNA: TGTGCCAGCAGTTACACCCAGGGGGCTCAGGCCGGGGAGCTGTTTTTT. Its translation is CASSYTQGAQAGELFF.

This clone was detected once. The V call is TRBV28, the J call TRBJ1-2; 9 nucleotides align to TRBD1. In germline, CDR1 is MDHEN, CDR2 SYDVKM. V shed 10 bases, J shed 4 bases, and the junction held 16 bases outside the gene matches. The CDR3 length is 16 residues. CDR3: CATYPRDRVGTYGYTF. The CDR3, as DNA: TGTGCCACCTATCCCCGGGACAGGGTAGGGACCTATGGCTACACCTTC.

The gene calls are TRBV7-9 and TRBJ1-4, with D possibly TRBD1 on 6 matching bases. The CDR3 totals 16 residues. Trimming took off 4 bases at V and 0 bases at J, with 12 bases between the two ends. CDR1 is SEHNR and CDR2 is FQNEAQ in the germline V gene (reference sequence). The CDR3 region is CASSWEGGTTNEKLFF. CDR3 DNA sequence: TGTGCCAGCAGCTGGGAGGGGGGGACAACTAATGAAAAACTGTTTTTT.

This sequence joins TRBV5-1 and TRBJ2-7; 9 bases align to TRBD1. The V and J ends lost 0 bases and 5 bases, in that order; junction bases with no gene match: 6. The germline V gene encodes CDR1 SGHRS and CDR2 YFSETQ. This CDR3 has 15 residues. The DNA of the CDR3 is TGCGCCAGCAGCTTGGGGGACAGGGTTAACGACGAGCAGTACTTC. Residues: CASSLGDRVNDEQYF.

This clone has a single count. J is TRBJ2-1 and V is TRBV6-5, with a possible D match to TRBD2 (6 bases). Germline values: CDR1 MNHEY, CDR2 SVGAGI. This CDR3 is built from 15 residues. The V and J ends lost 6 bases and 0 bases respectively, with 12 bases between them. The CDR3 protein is CASRREVRSYNEQFF. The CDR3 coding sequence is TGTGCCAGCAGGAGGGAGGTCCGCTCCTACAATGAGCAGTTCTTC.

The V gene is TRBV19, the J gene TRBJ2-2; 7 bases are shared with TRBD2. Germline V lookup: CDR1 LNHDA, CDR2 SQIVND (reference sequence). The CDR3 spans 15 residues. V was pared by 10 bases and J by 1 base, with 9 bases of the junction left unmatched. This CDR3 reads CATIPASGNTGELFF. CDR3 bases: TGTGCCACTATACCGGCTAGCGGGAACACCGGGGAGCTGTTTTTT. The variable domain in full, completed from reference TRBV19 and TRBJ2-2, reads DGGITQSPKYLFRKEGQNVTLSCEQNLNHDAMYWYRQDPGQGLRLIYYSQIVNDFQKGDIAEGYSVSREKKESFPLTVTSAQKNPTAFYLCATIPASGNTGELFFGEGSRLTVL.

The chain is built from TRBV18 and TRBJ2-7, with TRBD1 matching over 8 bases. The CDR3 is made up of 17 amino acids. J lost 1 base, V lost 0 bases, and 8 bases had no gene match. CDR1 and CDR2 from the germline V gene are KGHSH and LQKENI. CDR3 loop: CASSPPVARQGSYEQYF. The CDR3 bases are TGTGCCAGCTCACCACCGGTGGCGAGACAGGGGTCCTACGAGCAGTACTTC.

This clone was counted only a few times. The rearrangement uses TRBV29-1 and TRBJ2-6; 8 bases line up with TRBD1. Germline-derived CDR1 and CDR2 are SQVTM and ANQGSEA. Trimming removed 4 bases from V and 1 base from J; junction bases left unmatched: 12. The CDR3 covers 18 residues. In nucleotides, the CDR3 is TGCAGCGTTGGTGGATCAGGGGGCGCGGCGTCTGGGGCCAACGTCCTGACTTTC. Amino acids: CSVGGSGGAASGANVLTF. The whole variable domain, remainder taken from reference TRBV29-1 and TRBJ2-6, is SAVISQKPSRDICQRGTSLTIQCQVDSQVTMMFWYRQQPGQSLTLIATANQGSEATYESGFVIDKFPISRPNLTFSTLTVSNMSPEDSSIYLCSVGGSGGAASGANVLTFGAGSRLTVL.

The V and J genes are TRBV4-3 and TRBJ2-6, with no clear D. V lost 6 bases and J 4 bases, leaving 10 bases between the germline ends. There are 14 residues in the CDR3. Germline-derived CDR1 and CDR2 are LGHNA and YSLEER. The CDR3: CASSPSMGANVLTF. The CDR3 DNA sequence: TGCGCCAGCAGTCCAAGCATGGGGGCCAACGTCCTGACTTTC.

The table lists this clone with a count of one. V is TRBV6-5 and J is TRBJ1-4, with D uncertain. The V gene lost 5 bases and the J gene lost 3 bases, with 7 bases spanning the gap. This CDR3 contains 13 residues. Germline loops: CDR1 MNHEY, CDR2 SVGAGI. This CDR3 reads CASSPAANEKLFF. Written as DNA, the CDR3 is TGTGCCAGCAGTCCCGCGGCTAATGAAAAACTGTTTTTT.

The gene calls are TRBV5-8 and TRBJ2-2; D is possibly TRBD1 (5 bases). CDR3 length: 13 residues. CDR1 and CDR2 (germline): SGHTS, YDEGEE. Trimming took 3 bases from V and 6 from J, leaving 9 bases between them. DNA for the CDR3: TGTGCCAGCAGCTCACAGGTTCCCGGGGAGCTGTTTTTT. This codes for CASSSQVPGELFF. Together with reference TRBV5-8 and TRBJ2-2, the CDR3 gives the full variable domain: EAGVTQSPTHLIKTRGQQATLRCSPISGHTSVYWYQQALGLGLQFLLWYDEGEERNRGNFPPRFSGRQFPNYSSELNVNALELEDSALYLCASSSQVPGELFFGEGSRLTVL.

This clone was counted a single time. CDR3: CASSRDRGLSYEQYF. In DNA form, the CDR3 reads TGTGCCAGCAGTAGGGACAGGGGGCTGTCCTACGAGCAGTACTTC. The rearrangement links TRBV2 to TRBJ2-7; 12 bases map to TRBD1. J lost 1 base, V lost 5 bases, and 3 bases had no gene match. In germline, CDR1 is SNHLY, CDR2 FYNNEI. The CDR3 totals 15 residues.

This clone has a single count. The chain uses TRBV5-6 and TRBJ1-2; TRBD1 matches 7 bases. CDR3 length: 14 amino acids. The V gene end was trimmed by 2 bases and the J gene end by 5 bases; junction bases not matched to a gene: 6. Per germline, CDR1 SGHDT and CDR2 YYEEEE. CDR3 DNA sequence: TGTGCCAGCAGCTTCCACGACAGGGCGTATGGCTACACCTTC. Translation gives CASSFHDRAYGYTF. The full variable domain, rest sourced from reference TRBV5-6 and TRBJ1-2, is DAGVTQSPTHLIKTRGQQVTLRCSPKSGHDTVSWYQQALGQGPQFIFQYYEEEERQRGNFPDRFSGHQFPNYSSELNVNALLLGDSALYLCASSFHDRAYGYTFGSGTRLTVV.

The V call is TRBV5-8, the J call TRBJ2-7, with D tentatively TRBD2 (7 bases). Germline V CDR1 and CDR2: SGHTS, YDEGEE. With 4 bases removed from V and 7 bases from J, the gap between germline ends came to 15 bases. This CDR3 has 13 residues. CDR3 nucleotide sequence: TGTGCCAGCAGCCCCCGGGGGGCTGGGGAGCAGTACTTC. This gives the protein CASSPRGAGEQYF.

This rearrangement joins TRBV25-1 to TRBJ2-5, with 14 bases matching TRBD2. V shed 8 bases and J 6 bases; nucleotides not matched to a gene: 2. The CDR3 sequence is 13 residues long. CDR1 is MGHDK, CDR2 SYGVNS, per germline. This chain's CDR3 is CASGTSGRQTQYF. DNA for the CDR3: TGTGCCAGCGGGACTAGCGGGAGACAGACCCAGTACTTC. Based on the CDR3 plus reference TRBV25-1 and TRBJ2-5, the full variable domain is EADIYQTPRYLVIGTGKKITLECSQTMGHDKMYWYQQDPGMELHLIHYSYGVNSTEKGDLSSESTVSRIRTEHFPLTLESARPSHTSQYLCASGTSGRQTQYFGPGTRLLVL.